These T cell receptor beta chains were read from a single sample in a study of cytomegalovirus exposure and HLA in healthy donors. TCRdb keeps only in-frame clones here, not all; method: immunoSEQ multiplex PCR. The sample shows 90,000 to 130,000 clones, around 85% of them seen only once. Material: PBMCs. Receptor source: a woman between 18 and 29 years old in good health and CMV-seronegative. The CDR3 runs from the conserved cysteine through the conserved F or W. The order of the fields is CDR3 protein, CDR3 DNA, D gene, V gene, clone size, J gene. The D gene is left open where the match is weak. Expanded clones are given a class, and other clones once, few, many or no size at all.

CDR3: CSVAVGDSEAFF
DNA: TGCAGCGTGGCGGTTGGGGACAGTGAAGCTTTCTTT
D: TRBD1
V: TRBV29-1
size: -
J: TRBJ1-1

CDR3: CASRARLAGLNEQFF
DNA: TGTGCCAGCAGGGCCAGGCTAGCGGGCCTTAATGAGCAGTTCTTC
D: TRBD2
V: TRBV2
size: -
J: TRBJ2-1

CDR3: CASSLAGADPSEQFF
DNA: TGTGCCAGCAGTTTAGCGGGGGCAGACCCAAGTGAGCAGTTCTTC
D: -
V: TRBV27
size: -
J: TRBJ2-1

CDR3: CASSIYSGGNTDTQYF
DNA: TGTGCCAGCAGTATTTACAGCGGGGGGAACACAGATACGCAGTATTTT
D: TRBD2
V: TRBV2
size: once
J: TRBJ2-3

CDR3: CASSLASYEQYF
DNA: TGTGCCAGCAGCTTGGCGTCCTACGAGCAGTACTTC
D: -
V: TRBV5-6
size: -
J: TRBJ2-7

CDR3: CASSTRGMSGNTIYF
DNA: TGTGCCAGCAGCACCCGAGGGATGTCTGGAAACACCATATATTTT
D: -
V: TRBV6-5
size: -
J: TRBJ1-3

CDR3: CASSTDRRYNEQFF
DNA: TGCGCCAGCAGCACGGACAGAAGGTACAATGAGCAGTTCTTC
D: -
V: TRBV5-1
size: -
J: TRBJ2-1

CDR3: CASSAAGGGYTF
DNA: TGTGCCAGCAGTGCCGCAGGGGGCGGCTACACCTTC
D: TRBD1
V: TRBV6-5
size: -
J: TRBJ1-2

CDR3: CASSLGPGHLGYTF
DNA: TGTGCCAGCAGCTTGGGACCGGGACACTTGGGCTACACCTTC
D: -
V: TRBV5-8
size: -
J: TRBJ1-2

CDR3: CASSSIDRAGWKYF
DNA: TGTGCCAGCAGCTCAATTGACAGGGCAGGGTGGAAGTACTTC
D: TRBD1
V: TRBV11-2
size: -
J: TRBJ2-7

CDR3: CATSRSGSSYEQYF
DNA: TGTGCCACCAGCCGGTCTGGGAGCTCCTACGAGCAGTACTTC
D: -
V: TRBV15
size: many
J: TRBJ2-7

CDR3: CASSSGQGVNEQFF
DNA: TGTGCCAGCAGCTCGGGACAGGGGGTCAATGAGCAGTTCTTC
D: TRBD1
V: TRBV7-7
size: -
J: TRBJ2-1

CDR3: CARSSNLTYLWTDKNIQYF
DNA: TGTGCCAGAAGCTCAAACCTAACATACCTTTGGACAGACAAAAACATTCAGTACTTC
D: -
V: TRBV5-3
size: -
J: TRBJ2-4

CDR3: CASSPSQGERAPLHF
DNA: TGCGCCAGCAGCCCTTCACAGGGCGAAAGAGCACCCCTCCACTTT
D: -
V: TRBV4-1
size: -
J: TRBJ1-6

CDR3: CASSLEASQGAKNIQYF
DNA: TGTGCCAGCAGCTTGGAAGCTTCGCAGGGAGCCAAAAACATTCAGTACTTC
D: -
V: TRBV5-6
size: once
J: TRBJ2-4

CDR3: CASTPTGTGKEAFF
DNA: TGCGCCAGCACCCCAACCGGGACAGGGAAGGAAGCTTTCTTT
D: TRBD1
V: TRBV4-1
size: -
J: TRBJ1-1

CDR3: CASSLSGKVNTEAFF
DNA: TGCGCCAGCAGCTTATCAGGGAAGGTGAACACTGAAGCTTTCTTT
D: -
V: TRBV5-1
size: -
J: TRBJ1-1